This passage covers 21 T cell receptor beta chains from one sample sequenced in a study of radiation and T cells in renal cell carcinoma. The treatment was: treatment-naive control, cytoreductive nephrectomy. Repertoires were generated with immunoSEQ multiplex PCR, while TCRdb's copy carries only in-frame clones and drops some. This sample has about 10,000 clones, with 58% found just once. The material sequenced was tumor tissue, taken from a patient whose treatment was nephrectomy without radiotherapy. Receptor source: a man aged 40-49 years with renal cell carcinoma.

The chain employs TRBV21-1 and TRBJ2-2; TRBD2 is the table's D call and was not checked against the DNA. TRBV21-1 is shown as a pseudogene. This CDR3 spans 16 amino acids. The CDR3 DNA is TGTGCCAGCAGCAAAGCCGGGAGAGGGGATGCCGGGGAGCTGTTTTTT. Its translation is CASSKAGRGDAGELFF.

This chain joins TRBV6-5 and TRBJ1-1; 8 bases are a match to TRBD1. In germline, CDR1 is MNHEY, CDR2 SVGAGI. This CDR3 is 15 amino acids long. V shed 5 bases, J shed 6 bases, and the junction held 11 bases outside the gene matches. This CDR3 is CASSLGQGGLAEAFF. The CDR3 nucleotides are TGTGCCAGCAGTCTCGGACAGGGAGGATTGGCTGAAGCTTTCTTT.

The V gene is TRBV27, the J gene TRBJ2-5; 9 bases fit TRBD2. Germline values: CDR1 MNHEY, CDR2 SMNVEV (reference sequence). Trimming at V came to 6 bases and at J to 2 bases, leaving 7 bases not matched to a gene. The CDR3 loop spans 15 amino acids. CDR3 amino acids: CASRSGLAYQETQYF. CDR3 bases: TGTGCCAGCAGATCGGGACTAGCCTATCAAGAGACCCAGTACTTC.

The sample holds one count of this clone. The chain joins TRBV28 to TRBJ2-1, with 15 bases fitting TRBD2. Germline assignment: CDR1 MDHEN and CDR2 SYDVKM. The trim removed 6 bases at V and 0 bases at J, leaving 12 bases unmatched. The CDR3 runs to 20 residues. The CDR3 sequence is CASSLPPGLAGGGSYNEQFF. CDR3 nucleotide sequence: TGTGCCAGCAGCCTACCACCTGGACTAGCGGGAGGGGGCTCCTACAATGAGCAGTTCTTC.

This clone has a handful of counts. The CDR3, as DNA: TGTGCCATCAGCGGGACAGGGGGACAAGAGACCCAGTACTTC. Its protein is CAISGTGGQETQYF. The genes are TRBV10-3 and TRBJ2-5; 11 bases are a match to TRBD1. J lost 2 bases, V lost 6 bases, and 2 bases had no gene match. Looked up from germline, CDR1 is ENHRY and CDR2 is SYGVKD. The CDR3 has 14 amino acids.

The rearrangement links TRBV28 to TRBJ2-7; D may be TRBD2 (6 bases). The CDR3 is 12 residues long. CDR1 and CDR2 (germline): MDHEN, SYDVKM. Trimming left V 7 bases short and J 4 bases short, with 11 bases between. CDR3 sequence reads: CASNGSGYEQYF. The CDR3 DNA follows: TGTGCCAGCAACGGGAGTGGGTACGAGCAGTACTTC.

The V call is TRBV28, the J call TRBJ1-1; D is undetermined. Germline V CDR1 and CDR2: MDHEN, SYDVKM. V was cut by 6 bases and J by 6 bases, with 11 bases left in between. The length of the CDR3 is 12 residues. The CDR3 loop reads CASRPQEAEAFF. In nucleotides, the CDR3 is TGTGCCAGCAGACCTCAGGAGGCTGAAGCTTTCTTT.

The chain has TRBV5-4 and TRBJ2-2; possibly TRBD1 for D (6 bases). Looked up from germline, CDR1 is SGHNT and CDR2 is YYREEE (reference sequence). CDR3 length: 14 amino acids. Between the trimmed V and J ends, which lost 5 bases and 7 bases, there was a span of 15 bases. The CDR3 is CASRTSRGGGELFF. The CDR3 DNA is TGTGCCAGCAGAACCTCCAGGGGCGGCGGGGAGCTGTTTTTT.

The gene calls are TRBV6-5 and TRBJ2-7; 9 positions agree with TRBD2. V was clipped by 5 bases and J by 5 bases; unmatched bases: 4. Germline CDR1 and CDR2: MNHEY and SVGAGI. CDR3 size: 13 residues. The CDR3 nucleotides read TGTGCCAGCAGTCTGGCTAGCGGGAACGAGCAGTACTTC. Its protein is CASSLASGNEQYF.

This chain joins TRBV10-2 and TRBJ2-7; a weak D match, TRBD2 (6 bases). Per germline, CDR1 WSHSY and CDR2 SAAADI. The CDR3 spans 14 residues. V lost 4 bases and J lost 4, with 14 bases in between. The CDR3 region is CASSGSGLPYEQYV. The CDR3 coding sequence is TGCGCCAGCAGTGGTTCGGGACTCCCGTACGAGCAGTACGTC.

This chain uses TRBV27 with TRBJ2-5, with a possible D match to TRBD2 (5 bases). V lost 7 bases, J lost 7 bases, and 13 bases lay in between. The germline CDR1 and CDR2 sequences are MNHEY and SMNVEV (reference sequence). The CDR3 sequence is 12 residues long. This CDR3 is CASKPLGGTQYF. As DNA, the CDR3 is TGTGCCAGCAAACCACTAGGAGGGACCCAGTACTTC.

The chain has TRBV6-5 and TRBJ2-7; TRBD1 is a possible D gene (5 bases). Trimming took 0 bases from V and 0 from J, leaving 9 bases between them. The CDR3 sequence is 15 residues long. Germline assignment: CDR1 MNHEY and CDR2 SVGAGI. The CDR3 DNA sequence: TGTGCCAGCAGTTACTCGAGAGACAGCTCCTACGAGCAGTACTTC. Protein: CASSYSRDSSYEQYF.

The CDR3 coding sequence is TGTGCCAGCAGCCTGCCGCCTAGAGCGCAGTACTTC. It translates to CASSLPPRAQYF. The chain is built from TRBV7-2 and TRBJ2-7; D gene ambiguous. Trimming removed 5 bases from V and 9 bases from J, with 14 bases in between. The CDR3 covers 12 residues. Looked up from germline, CDR1 is SGHTA and CDR2 is FQGNSA. The whole variable domain, filled in from reference TRBV7-2 and TRBJ2-7, reads GAGVSQSPSNKVTEKGKDVELRCDPISGHTALYWYRQSLGQGLEFLIYFQGNSAPDKSGLPSDRFSAERTGGSVSTLTIQRTQQEDSAVYLCASSLPPRAQYFGPGTRLTVT.

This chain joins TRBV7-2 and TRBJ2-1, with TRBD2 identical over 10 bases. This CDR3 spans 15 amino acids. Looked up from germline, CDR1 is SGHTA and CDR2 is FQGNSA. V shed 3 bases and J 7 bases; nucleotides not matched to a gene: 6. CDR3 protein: CASSFSSGSRNEQFF. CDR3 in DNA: TGTGCCAGCAGCTTTTCTAGCGGGAGTCGAAATGAGCAGTTCTTC. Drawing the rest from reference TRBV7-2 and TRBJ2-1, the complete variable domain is GAGVSQSPSNKVTEKGKDVELRCDPISGHTALYWYRQSLGQGLEFLIYFQGNSAPDKSGLPSDRFSAERTGGSVSTLTIQRTQQEDSAVYLCASSFSSGSRNEQFFGPGTRLTVL.

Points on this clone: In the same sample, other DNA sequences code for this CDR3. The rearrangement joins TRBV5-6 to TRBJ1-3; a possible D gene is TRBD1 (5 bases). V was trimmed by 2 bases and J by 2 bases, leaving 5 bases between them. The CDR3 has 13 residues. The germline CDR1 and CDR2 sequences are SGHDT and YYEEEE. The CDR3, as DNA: TGTGCCAGCAGCTTAGGGGCTGGAAACACCATATATTTT. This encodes CASSLGAGNTIYF.

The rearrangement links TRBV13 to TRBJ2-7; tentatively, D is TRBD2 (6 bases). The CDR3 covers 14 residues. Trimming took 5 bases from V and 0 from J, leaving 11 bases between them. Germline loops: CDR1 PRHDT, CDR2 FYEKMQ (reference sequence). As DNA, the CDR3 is TGTGCCAGCAGCCCGCGGACTAACTCCTACGAGCAGTACTTC. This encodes CASSPRTNSYEQYF.

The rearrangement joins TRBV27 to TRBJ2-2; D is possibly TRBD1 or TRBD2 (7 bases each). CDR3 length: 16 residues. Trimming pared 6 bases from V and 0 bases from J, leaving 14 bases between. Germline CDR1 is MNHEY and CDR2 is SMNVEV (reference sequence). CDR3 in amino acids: CASRQGGNANTGELFF. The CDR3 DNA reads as TGTGCCAGCAGGCAGGGGGGGAACGCGAACACCGGGGAGCTGTTTTTT.

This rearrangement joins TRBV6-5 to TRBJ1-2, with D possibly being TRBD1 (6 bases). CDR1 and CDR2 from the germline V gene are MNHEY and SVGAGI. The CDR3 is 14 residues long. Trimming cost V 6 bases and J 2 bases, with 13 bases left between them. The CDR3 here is CASRAGGANYGYTF. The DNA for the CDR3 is TGTGCCAGCAGAGCCGGGGGGGCAAACTATGGCTACACCTTC.

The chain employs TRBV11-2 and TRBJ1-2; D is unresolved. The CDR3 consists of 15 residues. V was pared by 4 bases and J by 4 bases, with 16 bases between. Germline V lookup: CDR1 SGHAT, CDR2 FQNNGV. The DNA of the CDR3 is TGTGCCAGCAGCTCAACACCCTCGGTGCCCTATGGCTACACCTTC. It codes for CASSSTPSVPYGYTF. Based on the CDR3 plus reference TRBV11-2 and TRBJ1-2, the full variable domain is EAGVAQSPRYKIIEKRQSVAFWCNPISGHATLYWYQQILGQGPKLLIQFQNNGVVDDSQLPKDRFSAERLKGVDSTLKIQPAKLEDSAVYLCASSSTPSVPYGYTFGSGTRLTVV.

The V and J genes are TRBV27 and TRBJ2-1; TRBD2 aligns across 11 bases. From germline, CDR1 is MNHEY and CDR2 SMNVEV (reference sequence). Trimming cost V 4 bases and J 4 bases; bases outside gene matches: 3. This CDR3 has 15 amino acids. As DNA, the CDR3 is TGTGCCAGCAGTTGGACTAGCGGGCCTTACAATGAGCAGTTCTTC. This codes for CASSWTSGPYNEQFF.

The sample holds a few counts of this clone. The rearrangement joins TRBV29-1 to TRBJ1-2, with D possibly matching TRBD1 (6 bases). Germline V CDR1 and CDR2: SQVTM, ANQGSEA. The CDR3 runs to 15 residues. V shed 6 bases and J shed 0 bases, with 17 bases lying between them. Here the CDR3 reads CSVPVQGLTNYGYTF. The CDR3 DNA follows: TGCAGCGTCCCAGTACAGGGACTCACTAACTATGGCTACACCTTC. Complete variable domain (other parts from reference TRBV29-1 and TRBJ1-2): SAVISQKPSRDICQRGTSLTIQCQVDSQVTMMFWYRQQPGQSLTLIATANQGSEATYESGFVIDKFPISRPNLTFSTLTVSNMSPEDSSIYLCSVPVQGLTNYGYTFGSGTRLTVV.